This note documents a single T cell receptor (beta chain) sequence. Its target is unknown. The identical CDR3 is also encoded by other nucleotide sequences in the sample. Sequencing was performed with immunoSEQ multiplex PCR; in TCRdb, only in-frame clones are kept and a portion is missing. The sample records tens of thousands of clones, approximately 78% being singletons. The source of the sample is a study of PD-1 blockade in mismatch repair-deficient tumors. General observations from the study: Rapid post-treatment expansion, then contraction, generally preceding radiologic response, marked tumor-resident clones.

V was clipped by 5 bases and J by 4 bases; unmatched bases: 4. This CDR3 has 14 residues. Germline CDR1 is PRHDT and CDR2 is FYEKMQ (reference sequence). The rearrangement links TRBV13 to TRBJ1-1; the match to TRBD1 covers 10 bases. The sequence was obtained from an adult with mismatch repair-deficient cancer. This specimen was peripheral blood, taken 44 weeks after starting pembrolizumab. The CDR3: CASSPRTGGTEAFF. As DNA, the CDR3 is TGTGCCAGCAGCCCAAGGACAGGGGGCACTGAAGCTTTCTTT.